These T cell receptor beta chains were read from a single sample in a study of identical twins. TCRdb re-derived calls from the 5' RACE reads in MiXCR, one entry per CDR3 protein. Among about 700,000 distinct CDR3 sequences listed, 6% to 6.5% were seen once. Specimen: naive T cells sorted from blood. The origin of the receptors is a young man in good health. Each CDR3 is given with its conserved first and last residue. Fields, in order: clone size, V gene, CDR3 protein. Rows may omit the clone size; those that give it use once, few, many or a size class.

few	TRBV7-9	CASSLTSGAGRTEAFF
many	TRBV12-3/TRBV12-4	CASSFNSGMNTEAFF
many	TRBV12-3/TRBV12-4	CASSPRGWGYNEQFF
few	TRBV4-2	CASSQDREGAPDTQYF
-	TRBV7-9	CASRRQNSPLHF
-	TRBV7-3	CASSHEVLSGELFF
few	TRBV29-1	CSVEEGPNYGYTF
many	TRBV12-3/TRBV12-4	CASSQPPGAMPYEQYF
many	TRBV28	CASSPGGGRAGELFF
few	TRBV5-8	CASSLGDRGAQPQHF
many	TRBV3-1	CASSTGTSGRVEQFF
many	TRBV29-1	CSVGGTVTTDTQYF
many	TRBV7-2	CASSFSGTGGYEQYF
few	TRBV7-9	CASSTDGTSGRETQYF
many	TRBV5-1	CASSLEDLSYNEQFF
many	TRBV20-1	CSVSGRQETQYF
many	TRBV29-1	CSVKPGQGYEQYF
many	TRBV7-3	CASSKTGRETQYF
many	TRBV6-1	CASRRILYNEQFF
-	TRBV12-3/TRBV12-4	CASRRISGANVLTF
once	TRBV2	CASSVRDAAYNEQIF
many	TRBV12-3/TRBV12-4	CASSLAKVAGGVDTQYF
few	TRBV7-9	CASSFGRGPNQPQHF
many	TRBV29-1	CSVEIQGAGTLNIQYF
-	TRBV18	CASSLQRGYQETQYF
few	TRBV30	CAWSVGHEQFF
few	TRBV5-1	CASSSAGESGELFF
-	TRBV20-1	CSARDRDWSSYNEQFF
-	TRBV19	CASSIAAGTHEQFF
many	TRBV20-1	CSARDKLKSEQFF
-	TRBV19	CASSIAGIPNTEAFF
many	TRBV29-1	CSVPRLTHYNEQFF
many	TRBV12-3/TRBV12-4	CASSSGRRGSNQPQHF
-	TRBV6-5	CASSYTGTVNEQFF
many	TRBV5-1	CASSLSRLHTDTQYF
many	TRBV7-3	CASSSPTGIATNEKLFF
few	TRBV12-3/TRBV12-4	CASSLALLVAENTDTQYF
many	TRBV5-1	CASSWGYGDTQYF
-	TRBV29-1	CSVEEGRSTDTQYF
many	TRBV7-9	CASSLGLKNNNEQFF
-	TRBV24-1	CATSGFSSNQPQHF
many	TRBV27	CASSSGQGVTDTQYF
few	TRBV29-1	CSVGETAYGYTF
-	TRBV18	CASSPSLPGLAGVVETQYF
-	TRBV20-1	CSASQGGEKLFF
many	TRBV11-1	CASSLAGIYNEQFF
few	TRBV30	CAWSVLRAGGGEQFF
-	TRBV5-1	CASSSSGTSGRPVYNEQFF
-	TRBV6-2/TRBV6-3	CASSPASGLSYEQYF